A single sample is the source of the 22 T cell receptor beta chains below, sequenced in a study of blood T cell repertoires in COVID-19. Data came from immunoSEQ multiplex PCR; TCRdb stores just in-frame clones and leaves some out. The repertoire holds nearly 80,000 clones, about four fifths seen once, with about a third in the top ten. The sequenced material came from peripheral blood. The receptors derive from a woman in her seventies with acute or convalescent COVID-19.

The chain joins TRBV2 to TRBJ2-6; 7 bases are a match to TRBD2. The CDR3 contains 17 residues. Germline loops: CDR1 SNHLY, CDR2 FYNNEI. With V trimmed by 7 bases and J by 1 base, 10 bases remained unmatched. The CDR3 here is CASKREGYLSGANVLTF. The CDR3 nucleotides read TGTGCCAGCAAAAGGGAGGGGTACCTGTCTGGGGCCAACGTCCTGACTTTC.

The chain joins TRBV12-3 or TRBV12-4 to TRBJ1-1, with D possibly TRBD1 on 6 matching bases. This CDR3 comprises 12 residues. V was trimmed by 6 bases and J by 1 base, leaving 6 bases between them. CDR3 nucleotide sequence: TGTGCCAGCAGGGGGGCGAACACTGAAGCTTTCTTT. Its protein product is CASRGANTEAFF.

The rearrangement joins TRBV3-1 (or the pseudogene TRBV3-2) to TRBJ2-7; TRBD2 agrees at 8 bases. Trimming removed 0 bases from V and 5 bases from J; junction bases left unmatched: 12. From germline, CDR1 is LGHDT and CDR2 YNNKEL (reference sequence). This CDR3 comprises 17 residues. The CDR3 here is CASSQDGDGRAVHEQYF. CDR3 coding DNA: TGTGCCAGCAGCCAAGATGGGGACGGGAGGGCCGTCCACGAGCAGTACTTC.

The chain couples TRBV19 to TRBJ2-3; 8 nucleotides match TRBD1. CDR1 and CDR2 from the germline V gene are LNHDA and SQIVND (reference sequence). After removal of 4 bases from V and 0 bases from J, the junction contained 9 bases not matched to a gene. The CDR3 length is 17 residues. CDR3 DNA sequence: TGTGCCAGTAGTACCCGGAAACAGGGGGTCAGCACAGATACGCAGTATTTT. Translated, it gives CASSTRKQGVSTDTQYF.

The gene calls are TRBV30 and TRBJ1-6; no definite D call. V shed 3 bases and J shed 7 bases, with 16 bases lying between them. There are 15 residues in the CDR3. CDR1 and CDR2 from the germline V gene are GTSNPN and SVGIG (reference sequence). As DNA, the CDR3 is TGTGCCTGGAGACGAAAAGGACTTTTAAATTCACCCCTCCACTTT. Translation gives CAWRRKGLLNSPLHF.

CDR3 in DNA: TGTGCCAGCAGCGCAGATCCGGGACAGGGCCGCACAGATACGCAGTATTTT. It is translated as CASSADPGQGRTDTQYF. V usage is TRBV7-3 and J usage is TRBJ2-3; 9 bases align to TRBD1. The CDR3 extends over 17 amino acids. Germline CDR1 SGHTA, CDR2 FQGTGA. The trim removed 5 bases at V and 1 base at J, leaving 10 bases unmatched.

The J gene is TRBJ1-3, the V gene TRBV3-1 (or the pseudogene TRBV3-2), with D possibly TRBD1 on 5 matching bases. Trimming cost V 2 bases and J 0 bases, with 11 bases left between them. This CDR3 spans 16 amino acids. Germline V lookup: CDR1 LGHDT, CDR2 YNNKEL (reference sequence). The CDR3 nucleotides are TGTGCCAGCAGCCAACTCGACAGCATCTCTGGAAACACCATATATTTT. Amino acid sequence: CASSQLDSISGNTIYF.

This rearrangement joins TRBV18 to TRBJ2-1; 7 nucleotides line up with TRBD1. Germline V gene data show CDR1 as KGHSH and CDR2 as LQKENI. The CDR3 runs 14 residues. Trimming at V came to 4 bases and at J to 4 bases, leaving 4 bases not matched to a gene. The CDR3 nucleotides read TGTGCCAGCTCACTTTTGGGACAGTACAATGAGCAGTTCTTC. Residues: CASSLLGQYNEQFF. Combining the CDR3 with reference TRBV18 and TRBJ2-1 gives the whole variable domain NAGVMQNPRHLVRRRGQEARLRCSPMKGHSHVYWYRQLPEEGLKFMVYLQKENIIDESGMPKERFSAEFPKEGPSILRIQQVVRGDSAAYFCASSLLGQYNEQFFGPGTRLTVL.

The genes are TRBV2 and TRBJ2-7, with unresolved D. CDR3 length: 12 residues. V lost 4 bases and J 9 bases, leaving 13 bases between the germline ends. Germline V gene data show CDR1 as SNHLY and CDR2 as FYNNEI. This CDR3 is CASSVAQARQYF. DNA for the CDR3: TGTGCCAGCAGTGTCGCGCAGGCTCGGCAGTACTTC.

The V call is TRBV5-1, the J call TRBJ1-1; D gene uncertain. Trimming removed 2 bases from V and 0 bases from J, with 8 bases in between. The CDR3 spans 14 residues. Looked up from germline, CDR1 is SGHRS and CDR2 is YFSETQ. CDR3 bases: TGCGCCAGCAGCTTACCGGGGTTGAACACTGAAGCTTTCTTT. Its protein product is CASSLPGLNTEAFF.

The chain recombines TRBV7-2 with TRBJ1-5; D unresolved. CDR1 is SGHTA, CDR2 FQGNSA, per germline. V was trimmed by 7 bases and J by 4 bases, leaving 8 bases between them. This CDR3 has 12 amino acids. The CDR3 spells CASKRGNQPQHF. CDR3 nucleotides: TGTGCCAGCAAACGCGGTAATCAGCCCCAGCATTTT.

CDR3 sequence: CASSRGTSGRTYEQYF. The CDR3 DNA is TGTGCCAGCAGCCGTGGGACTAGCGGGAGGACCTACGAGCAGTACTTC. The chain uses TRBV7-9 and TRBJ2-7; 15 positions agree with TRBD2. Germline lookup yields CDR1 SEHNR and CDR2 FQNEAQ (reference sequence). After removal of 5 bases from V and 2 bases from J, the junction contained 4 bases not matched to a gene. CDR3 size: 16 residues.

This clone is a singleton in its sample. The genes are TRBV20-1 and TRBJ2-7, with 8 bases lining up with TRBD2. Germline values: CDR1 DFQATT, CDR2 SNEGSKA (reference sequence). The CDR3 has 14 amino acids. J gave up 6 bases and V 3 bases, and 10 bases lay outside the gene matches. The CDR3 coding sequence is TGCAGTGCTAGTATGTCTAGCGGGCGGAGCGAGCAGTACTTC. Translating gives CSASMSSGRSEQYF.

This CDR3 is CASSLGQGPTGEQFF. In nucleotides, the CDR3 is TGTGCCAGCAGCCTCGGACAGGGGCCGACGGGTGAGCAGTTCTTC. J is TRBJ2-1 and V is TRBV7-2; 9 nucleotides agree with TRBD1. This CDR3 has 15 amino acids. Germline values: CDR1 SGHTA, CDR2 FQGNSA. The J segment lost 9 bases and the V segment lost 5 bases, leaving 11 bases of the junction unmatched. Combining the CDR3 with reference TRBV7-2 and TRBJ2-1 gives the whole variable domain GAGVSQSPSNKVTEKGKDVELRCDPISGHTALYWYRQSLGQGLEFLIYFQGNSAPDKSGLPSDRFSAERTGGSVSTLTIQRTQQEDSAVYLCASSLGQGPTGEQFFGPGTRLTVL.

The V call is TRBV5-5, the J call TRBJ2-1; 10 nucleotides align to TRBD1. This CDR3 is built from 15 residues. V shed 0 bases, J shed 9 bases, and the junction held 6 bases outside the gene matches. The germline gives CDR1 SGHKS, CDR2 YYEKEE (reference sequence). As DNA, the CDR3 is TGTGCCAGCAGCTTGGGACAGGGGGCGAGGGGTGAGCAGTTCTTC. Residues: CASSLGQGARGEQFF. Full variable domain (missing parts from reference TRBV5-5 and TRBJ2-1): DAGVTQSPTHLIKTRGQQVTLRCSPISGHKSVSWYQQVLGQGPQFIFQYYEKEERGRGNFPDRFSARQFPNYSSELNVNALLLGDSALYLCASSLGQGARGEQFFGPGTRLTVL.

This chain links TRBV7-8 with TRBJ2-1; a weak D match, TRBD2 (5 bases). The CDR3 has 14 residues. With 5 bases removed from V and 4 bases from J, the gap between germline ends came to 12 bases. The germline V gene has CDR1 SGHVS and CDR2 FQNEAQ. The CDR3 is CASSSLAGYNEQFF. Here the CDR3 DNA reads TGTGCCAGCAGCAGCCTAGCAGGTTACAATGAGCAGTTCTTC. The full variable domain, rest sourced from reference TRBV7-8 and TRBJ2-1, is GAGVSQSPRYKVAKRGQDVALRCDPISGHVSLFWYQQALGQGPEFLTYFQNEAQLDKSGLPSDRFFAERPEGSVSTLKIQRTQQEDSAVYLCASSSLAGYNEQFFGPGTRLTVL.

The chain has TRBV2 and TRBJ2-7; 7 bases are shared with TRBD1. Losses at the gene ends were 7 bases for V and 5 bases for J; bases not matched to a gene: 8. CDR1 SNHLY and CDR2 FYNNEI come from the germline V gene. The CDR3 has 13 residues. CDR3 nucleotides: TGTGCCAGCATTACTGACAGGGCCGACGAGCAGTACTTC. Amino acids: CASITDRADEQYF.

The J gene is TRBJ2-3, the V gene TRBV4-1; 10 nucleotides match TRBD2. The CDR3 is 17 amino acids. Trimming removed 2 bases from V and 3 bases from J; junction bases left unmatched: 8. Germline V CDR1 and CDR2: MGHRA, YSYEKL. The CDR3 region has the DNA TGCGCCAGCAGCCAATCTACTAGCGGGATAGCTACAGATACGCAGTATTTT. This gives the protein CASSQSTSGIATDTQYF.

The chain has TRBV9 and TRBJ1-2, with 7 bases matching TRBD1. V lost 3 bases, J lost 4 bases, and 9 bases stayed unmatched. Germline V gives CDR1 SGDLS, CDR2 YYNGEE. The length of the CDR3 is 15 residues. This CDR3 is CASSENLQGSYGYTF. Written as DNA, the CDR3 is TGTGCCAGCAGCGAGAACCTACAGGGGAGCTATGGCTACACCTTC. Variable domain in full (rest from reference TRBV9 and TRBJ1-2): DSGVTQTPKHLITATGQRVTLRCSPRSGDLSVYWYQQSLDQGLQFLIQYYNGEERAKGNILERFSAQQFPDLHSELNLSSLELGDSALYFCASSENLQGSYGYTFGSGTRLTVV.

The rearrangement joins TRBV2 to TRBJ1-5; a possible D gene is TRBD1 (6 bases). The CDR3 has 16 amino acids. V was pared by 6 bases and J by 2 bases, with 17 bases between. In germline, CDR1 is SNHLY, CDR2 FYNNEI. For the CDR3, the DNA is TGTGCCAGCAGCGTCCGGGTGTCAGGGGGCAATCAGCCCCAGCATTTT. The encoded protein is CASSVRVSGGNQPQHF.

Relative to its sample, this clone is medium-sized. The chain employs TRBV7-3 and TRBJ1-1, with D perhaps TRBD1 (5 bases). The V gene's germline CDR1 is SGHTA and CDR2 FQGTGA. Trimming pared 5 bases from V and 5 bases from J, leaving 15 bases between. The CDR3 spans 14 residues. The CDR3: CASSLLGVGTEAFF. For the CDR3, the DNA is TGTGCCAGCAGCCTATTAGGGGTGGGGACTGAAGCTTTCTTT.

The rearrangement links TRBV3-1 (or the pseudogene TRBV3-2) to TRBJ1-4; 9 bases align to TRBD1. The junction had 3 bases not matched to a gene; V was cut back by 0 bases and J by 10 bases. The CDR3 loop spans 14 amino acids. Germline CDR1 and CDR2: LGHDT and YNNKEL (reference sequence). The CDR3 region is CASSQEDRGGKLFF. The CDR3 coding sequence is TGTGCCAGCAGCCAAGAAGACAGGGGGGGAAAACTGTTTTTT.